This TCR beta chain was sequenced for a study of CD8+ T cells in alopecia areata. RNA was isolated and reverse transcribed to cDNA, the sequencing template. Libraries were prepared by immunoSEQ multiplex PCR; TCRdb keeps only in-frame clonotypes and omits some of them. The sample yields some 120,000 clones, about three fifths seen once. Treatment reported: oral pan-JAK inhibitor, 5-10 mg twice daily. Alopecia areata patients provided lesional scalp punch biopsies and peripheral blood. The study's findings and limits: Scalp samples also yield sequences of resident alphabeta T cells from normal skin. Mice showed TCR sharing more clearly than patients did, possibly owing to HLA. Throughout tofacitinib, many expanded lesional clones continued to persist in scalp and blood.

In its sample, this clone was seen many times. Antigen: not known. In germline, CDR1 is MNHNS, CDR2 SASEGT. Unmatched junction bases numbered 0, after V lost 0 bases and J lost 7 bases. The CDR3 runs to 15 residues. The receptor comes from a human donor with alopecia areata. The input for sequencing was CD8+ T cells sorted from blood, taken at week 24, from a patient treated with tofacitinib. The chain combines TRBV6-1 with TRBJ1-6, with 10 bases identical to TRBD1. CDR3 sequence (DNA): TGTGCCAGCAGTGAAGCGACAGGGGGCAATTCACCCCTCCACTTT. Translated: CASSEATGGNSPLHF.